What follows are 32 T cell receptor beta chains derived from one specimen sequenced in a study of blood T cell repertoires in COVID-19. Profiled with immunoSEQ multiplex PCR; TCRdb holds only in-frame clones, not every one. The data contain about 330,000 clones, over 75% of them singletons. Sequencing used PBMCs or T cells enriched from blood (not recorded which). The receptors originated from a young man who had recovered from COVID-19.

The chain couples TRBV19 to TRBJ2-2, with a tentative D call TRBD1 (6 bases). The CDR3 covers 13 residues. Trimming stripped 7 bases from V and 8 bases from J, with 14 bases between. CDR1 and CDR2 from the germline V gene are LNHDA and SQIVND (reference sequence). This chain's CDR3 is CASMSGVGGELFF. The CDR3 nucleotides read TGTGCCAGTATGTCAGGGGTAGGAGGGGAGCTGTTTTTT.

The chain has TRBV25-1 and TRBJ1-1; 10 bases line up with TRBD1. The V and J ends lost 6 bases and 1 base, in that order; junction bases with no gene match: 2. The germline CDR1 and CDR2 sequences are MGHDK and SYGVNS. This CDR3 comprises 14 residues. Here the CDR3 reads CASRGQGGNTEAFF. CDR3 nucleotides: TGTGCCAGCAGAGGACAGGGGGGGAACACTGAAGCTTTCTTT.

V gene TRBV5-8 combines with J gene TRBJ2-3, with D maybe TRBD2 (6 bases). V was cut by 4 bases and J by 1 base, with 16 bases left in between. CDR1 and CDR2 from the germline V gene are SGHTS and YDEGEE. This CDR3 spans 16 amino acids. The CDR3 DNA reads TGTGCCAGCAGCCCCGTGTGGGAGCGGGGCACAGATACGCAGTATTTT. It translates to CASSPVWERGTDTQYF.

The V call is TRBV28, the J call TRBJ1-5; weak D call: TRBD1 (6 bases). The CDR3 has 16 residues. Germline loops: CDR1 MDHEN, CDR2 SYDVKM. V was clipped by 6 bases and J by 6 bases, with 21 bases between them. CDR3 residues: CASRQGSAGGSQPQHF. The CDR3 DNA sequence: TGTGCCAGCAGACAGGGTTCGGCAGGCGGGAGTCAGCCCCAGCATTTT.

The V gene is TRBV3-1 (or the pseudogene TRBV3-2), the J gene TRBJ2-1, with TRBD2 matching 13 bases. CDR3 size: 16 residues. Germline CDR1 is LGHDT and CDR2 is YNNKEL (reference sequence). The V gene end was trimmed by 1 base and the J gene end by 7 bases; junction bases not matched to a gene: 4. The CDR3 DNA reads TGTGCCAGCAGCCAAGGGACTAGCGGGGGTTCAAATGAGCAGTTCTTC. This gives the protein CASSQGTSGGSNEQFF.

V gene TRBV9 combines with J gene TRBJ1-1; no firm D call. CDR3 length: 14 amino acids. The germline CDR1 and CDR2 sequences are SGDLS and YYNGEE. V dropped 1 base and J dropped 1 base, with 8 bases sitting between them. The chain's CDR3 is CASSVSDWNTEAFF. In DNA form, the CDR3 reads TGTGCCAGCAGCGTATCGGACTGGAACACTGAAGCTTTCTTT.

The chain recombines TRBV4-2 with TRBJ1-5; D unresolved. From germline, CDR1 is LGHNA and CDR2 YNFKEQ. Trimming pared 1 base from V and 3 bases from J, leaving 10 bases between. The CDR3 is 15 residues long. CDR3 in DNA: TGTGCCAGCAGCCAAGTCGACGGGGACAATCAGCCCCAGCATTTT. This encodes CASSQVDGDNQPQHF.

The rearrangement links TRBV4-1 to TRBJ2-7; D is unresolved. Trimming took 0 bases from V and 3 from J, leaving 12 bases between them. CDR1 and CDR2 (germline): MGHRA, YSYEKL. The CDR3 has 15 residues. CDR3 nucleotide sequence: TGCGCCAGCAGCCAAGAGCACAGCTCCCACTACGAGCAGTACTTC. This gives the protein CASSQEHSSHYEQYF.

This sequence joins TRBV6-5 and TRBJ1-2; the match to TRBD1 covers 8 bases. J lost 6 bases, V lost 6 bases, and 12 bases had no gene match. The length of the CDR3 is 15 residues. CDR1 is MNHEY and CDR2 is SVGAGI in the germline V gene. CDR3 coding DNA: TGTGCCAGCAGCCTGATTCAGGGGGCTCGAAATGGCTACACCTTC. As protein: CASSLIQGARNGYTF.

The chain carries TRBV3-1 (or the pseudogene TRBV3-2) and TRBJ2-7, with D possibly TRBD2 on 5 matching bases. CDR3 length equals 16 residues. CDR1 is LGHDT, CDR2 YNNKEL, per germline (reference sequence). V lost 4 bases and J lost 1, with 17 bases in between. The CDR3 here is CASSPPGDASSYEQYF. The CDR3 bases are TGTGCCAGCAGCCCGCCCGGGGATGCCAGTTCCTACGAGCAGTACTTC.

The V gene is TRBV5-5, the J gene TRBJ1-1, with a weak D call TRBD1 (6 bases). There are 15 residues in the CDR3. Trimming stripped 4 bases from V and 2 bases from J, with 15 bases between. Germline V CDR1 and CDR2: SGHKS, YYEKEE (reference sequence). DNA of the CDR3: TGTGCCAGCAGCCGCCCCAGGGGTCTAAACACTGAAGCTTTCTTT. Protein: CASSRPRGLNTEAFF.

J is TRBJ1-2 and V is TRBV27, with D possibly matching TRBD1 (5 bases). This CDR3 contains 16 residues. The germline V gene encodes CDR1 MNHEY and CDR2 SMNVEV (reference sequence). Trimming removed 5 bases from V and 5 bases from J, with 21 bases in between. The CDR3 protein is CASSPQIVEGVYGYTF. The CDR3 DNA reads TGTGCCAGCAGTCCACAGATTGTGGAAGGGGTGTATGGCTACACCTTC.

The rearrangement links TRBV4-2 to TRBJ2-2; weak D call: TRBD1 (7 bases). Germline V gene sequence: CDR1 LGHNA, CDR2 YNFKEQ. The V gene lost 0 bases and the J gene lost 5 bases, with 25 bases spanning the gap. CDR3 length: 20 residues. The CDR3 reads CASSQDFSTGQGGDTGELFF. Here the CDR3 DNA reads TGTGCCAGCAGCCAAGATTTTTCCACAGGGCAGGGGGGAGATACCGGGGAGCTGTTTTTT.

This clone was seen just once. The chain carries TRBV7-9 and TRBJ2-3; a weak D match, TRBD1 (6 bases). CDR1 and CDR2 (germline): SEHNR, FQNEAQ (reference sequence). V gave up 5 bases and J gave up 2 bases, with 17 bases separating them. There are 16 residues in the CDR3. Here the CDR3 reads CASSARTGSLTDTQYF. The CDR3 nucleotides are TGTGCCAGCAGCGCACGAACAGGGTCCCTCACAGATACGCAGTATTTT.

The chain has TRBV18 and TRBJ1-1; 8 positions agree with TRBD1. This CDR3 has 13 amino acids. The germline CDR1 and CDR2 sequences are KGHSH and LQKENI. V was clipped by 5 bases and J by 3 bases; unmatched bases: 2. The CDR3 region has the DNA TGTGCCAGCTCAACAGGGGGAGACACTGAAGCTTTCTTT. Protein: CASSTGGDTEAFF.

This rearrangement joins TRBV7-9 to TRBJ1-2, with TRBD1 matching 9 bases. V shed 6 bases, J shed 6 bases, and the junction held 14 bases outside the gene matches. The CDR3 loop spans 16 amino acids. Per the germline V gene, CDR1 is SEHNR and CDR2 is FQNEAQ (reference sequence). CDR3 DNA: TGTGCCAGCAGTTACGCCGGGGACAGGGTTTTGGATGGCTACACCTTC. This codes for CASSYAGDRVLDGYTF.

The chain recombines TRBV6-6 with TRBJ1-6; a possible D gene is TRBD1 (6 bases). CDR3 length: 17 residues. Germline V gene data show CDR1 as MNHNY and CDR2 as SVGAGI (reference sequence). V was trimmed by 6 bases and J by 0 bases, leaving 15 bases between them. CDR3 in amino acids: CASSRATGSSYNSPLHF. The DNA for the CDR3 is TGTGCCAGCAGCCGAGCCACAGGGAGCTCCTATAATTCACCCCTCCACTTT.

V usage is TRBV6-5 and J usage is TRBJ2-7, with 8 positions matching TRBD1. J lost 4 bases, V lost 5 bases, and 4 bases had no gene match. The CDR3 runs to 13 residues. Germline CDR1 MNHEY, CDR2 SVGAGI. The CDR3 is CASSIRQGYEQYF. In DNA, the CDR3 is TGTGCCAGCAGTATCCGACAGGGGTACGAGCAGTACTTC.

This chain links TRBV5-1 with TRBJ1-1; D not resolved. V dropped 2 bases and J dropped 8 bases, with 16 bases sitting between them. Germline CDR1 is SGHRS and CDR2 is YFSETQ. The CDR3 extends over 14 amino acids. CDR3 sequence: CASSFGSRGDEAFF. DNA of the CDR3: TGCGCCAGCAGCTTTGGGTCCCGGGGTGACGAAGCTTTCTTT.

This clone showed up just a few times. The rearrangement joins TRBV7-3 to TRBJ1-5, with 10 nucleotides matching TRBD1. Germline CDR1 is SGHTA and CDR2 is FQGTGA. With 0 bases clipped from V and 2 bases from J, the junction kept 4 bases outside the gene matches. This CDR3 has 17 residues. The CDR3 DNA reads as TGTGCCAGCAGCTTAACTGCCGGGACAGGGGGCAATCAGCCCCAGCATTTT. Protein product: CASSLTAGTGGNQPQHF.

This chain links TRBV25-1 with TRBJ1-4, with 9 bases identical to TRBD1. Trimming cost V 7 bases and J 3 bases; bases outside gene matches: 9. This CDR3 region has 16 residues. Germline lookup yields CDR1 MGHDK and CDR2 SYGVNS. The CDR3 here is CASTGTGGWSNEKLFF. CDR3 nucleotide sequence: TGTGCCAGCACGGGAACAGGGGGCTGGTCTAATGAAAAACTGTTTTTT.

This chain uses TRBV19 with TRBJ1-6, with D possibly matching TRBD1 (5 bases). V lost 10 bases to trimming and J lost 8 bases, with 15 bases between them. This CDR3 is built from 13 residues. CDR1 is LNHDA, CDR2 SQIVND, per germline (reference sequence). CDR3: CATGRGSDSPLHF. CDR3 coding DNA: TGTGCCACCGGGCGGGGGTCGGATTCACCCCTCCACTTT.

The genes are TRBV3-1 (or the pseudogene TRBV3-2) and TRBJ2-7; 12 positions agree with TRBD2. Looked up from germline, CDR1 is LGHDT and CDR2 is YNNKEL (reference sequence). The CDR3 is 16 amino acids. With V trimmed by 4 bases and J by 2 bases, 6 bases remained unmatched. The CDR3 DNA reads TGTGCCAGCAGCCCCGGACTAGCGGGGCCACCCTACGAGCAGTACTTC. Translating it yields CASSPGLAGPPYEQYF.

The chain uses TRBV27 and TRBJ2-5; TRBD2 might be the D (7 bases). The ends were cut back, 6 bases at V and 6 bases at J, with 23 bases in the middle. CDR3 length: 16 amino acids. Germline-derived CDR1 and CDR2 are MNHEY and SMNVEV (reference sequence). CDR3 loop: CASRLTPGGGWKTQYF. In nucleotides, the CDR3 is TGTGCCAGCAGACTGACCCCGGGGGGCGGGTGGAAGACCCAGTACTTC.

This chain links TRBV11-2 with TRBJ1-6; 8 nucleotides align to TRBD1. The length of the CDR3 is 15 residues. The V segment lost 0 bases and the J segment 11 bases; nucleotides outside the gene matches: 6. The germline V gene has CDR1 SGHAT and CDR2 FQNNGV. This CDR3 is CASSLDHGQGPPLHF. Here the CDR3 DNA reads TGTGCCAGCAGCTTAGATCATGGACAGGGCCCACCCCTCCACTTT.

V is TRBV4-1 and J is TRBJ1-5; the match to TRBD1 covers 9 bases. CDR1 MGHRA and CDR2 YSYEKL come from the germline V gene. Unmatched junction bases numbered 4, after V lost 4 bases and J lost 6 bases. This CDR3 has 14 amino acids. The CDR3 region has the DNA TGCGCCAGCAGCCGAGGACAGGGGAGTCAGCCCCAGCATTTT. It yields the protein CASSRGQGSQPQHF.

The CDR3 DNA sequence: TGTGCCTGGAGTGTGGCCCCCACAGATACGCAGTATTTT. Amino acids: CAWSVAPTDTQYF. The chain recombines TRBV30 with TRBJ2-3; D remains unclear. Germline V gives CDR1 GTSNPN, CDR2 SVGIG (reference sequence). Trimming shortened V by 0 bases and J by 2 bases, and 6 bases separated the two germline ends. The length of the CDR3 is 13 residues.

This clone has more than one count but fewer than ten. The chain has TRBV5-1 and TRBJ1-2, with D possibly TRBD1 on 6 matching bases. Trimming removed 3 bases from V and 1 base from J, with 10 bases in between. Germline V CDR1 and CDR2: SGHRS, YFSETQ. The CDR3 contains 14 residues. CDR3 nucleotides: TGCGCCAGCAGCTCGGACAGTTTTAACTATGGCTACACCTTC. Encoded protein: CASSSDSFNYGYTF.

V usage is TRBV28 and J usage is TRBJ1-5; D is perhaps TRBD1 (5 bases). V was shortened by 3 bases and J by 3 bases, with 12 bases between the two germline ends. This CDR3 is built from 15 residues. Germline V CDR1 and CDR2: MDHEN, SYDVKM. The CDR3 bases are TGTGCCAGCAGTTTGGCGTCAGGGCTCAATCAGCCCCAGCATTTT. This codes for CASSLASGLNQPQHF.

The chain employs TRBV4-2 and TRBJ2-7; unclear D gene. Per the germline V gene, CDR1 is LGHNA and CDR2 is YNFKEQ. V was trimmed by 3 bases and J by 1 base, leaving 10 bases between them. CDR3 length: 14 residues. CDR3 residues: CASSQAVVSYEQYF. The DNA for the CDR3 is TGTGCCAGCAGCCAGGCAGTCGTATCCTACGAGCAGTACTTC.

The chain combines TRBV3-1 (or the pseudogene TRBV3-2) with TRBJ2-3; 8 positions agree with TRBD2. CDR3 size: 16 residues. V lost 6 bases, J lost 0 bases, and 8 bases stayed unmatched. Germline V gene data show CDR1 as LGHDT and CDR2 as YNNKEL (reference sequence). The CDR3 DNA follows: TGTGCCAGCAGTCCTCGGACTAGCTTCAGCACAGATACGCAGTATTTT. It codes for CASSPRTSFSTDTQYF.

The chain carries TRBV19 and TRBJ2-2, with D possibly being TRBD2 (5 bases). This CDR3 comprises 12 residues. Germline CDR1 is LNHDA and CDR2 is SQIVND (reference sequence). Deletions cut 5 bases from V and 5 bases from J, with 6 bases between. The CDR3 nucleotides are TGTGCCAGTAGTGAGCGGACCGGGGAGCTGTTTTTT. As protein: CASSERTGELFF. Full variable domain (rest looked up from reference TRBV19 and TRBJ2-2): DGGITQSPKYLFRKEGQNVTLSCEQNLNHDAMYWYRQDPGQGLRLIYYSQIVNDFQKGDIAEGYSVSREKKESFPLTVTSAQKNPTAFYLCASSERTGELFFGEGSRLTVL.